These T cell receptor beta chains were read from a single sample in a study of PD-1 blockade in classical Hodgkin lymphoma. Produced via immunoSEQ multiplex PCR; TCRdb's table is partial and in-frame only. Of around 50,000 clones in the sample, approximately 76% are singletons; the top ten hold more than 10%. The starting material was peripheral blood mononuclear cells (PBMCs), obtained before the fourth cycle of nivolumab. Receptor source: a human donor with classical Hodgkin lymphoma. Each CDR3 is given with its conserved first and last residue. D genes are given only for firm matches. Size tells how often a clone was seen (once, few, many) or the class of an expanded clone, and some rows leave it out.

TRBJ2-7 | NA | NA | TRBV6-5 | 12 | CASSFVLWEQYF | TGTGCCAGCAGTTTCGTCCTCTGGGAGCAGTACTTC
TRBJ2-2 | NA | NA | TRBV5-1 | 15 | CASSLAQGNTGELFF | TGCGCCAGCAGCTTGGCACAGGGTAACACCGGGGAGCTGTTTTTT
TRBJ1-3 | NA | NA | TRBV18 | 15 | CASSSDVLGRNTIYF | TGTGCCAGCTCATCGGACGTCCTGGGGAGAAACACCATATATTTT
TRBJ1-2 | NA | NA | TRBV15 | 17 | CATSSPTSYAGFYGYTF | TGTGCCACCAGCAGCCCGACTTCTTACGCCGGATTCTATGGCTACACCTTC
TRBJ1-1 | NA | NA | TRBV9 | 15 | CASSVGGAWNTEAFF | TGTGCCAGCAGCGTAGGGGGAGCTTGGAACACTGAAGCTTTCTTT
TRBJ1-1 | NA | NA | TRBV11-2 | 14 | CASSLTGLDTEAFF | TGTGCCAGCAGCTTAACGGGTTTGGACACTGAAGCTTTCTTT
TRBJ2-5 | TRBD2 | NA | TRBV5-6 | 16 | CASSLLGGEGAETQYF | TGTGCCAGCAGCCTTCTTGGGGGGGAGGGCGCAGAGACCCAGTACTTC
TRBJ1-1 | NA | NA | TRBV30 | 18 | CAWSVDARGSGMNTEAFF | TGTGCCTGGAGTGTAGACGCCCGTGGAAGCGGAATGAACACTGAAGCTTTCTTT
TRBJ2-3 | TRBD2 | NA | TRBV27 | 16 | CASSPRAGRASDTQYF | TGTGCCAGCAGTCCCCGTGCCGGGAGGGCCTCAGATACGCAGTATTTT
TRBJ2-1 | NA | NA | TRBV5-1 | 13 | CASSTDSYNEQFF | TGCGCCAGCTCGACGGATTCCTACAATGAGCAGTTCTTC
TRBJ1-5 | NA | NA | TRBV6-6 | 15 | CASSYSGISNQPQHF | TGTGCCAGCAGTTACTCAGGGATCAGCAATCAGCCCCAGCATTTT
TRBJ2-7 | NA | NA | TRBV2 | 12 | CASLRGGYEQYF | TGTGCCAGTCTGAGGGGGGGCTACGAGCAGTACTTC
TRBJ1-1 | NA | few | TRBV6-6 | 12 | CASSYPVEGAFF | TGTGCCAGCAGTTACCCGGTGGAGGGAGCTTTCTTT
TRBJ2-1 | TRBD1 | NA | TRBV6-4 | 16 | CASSALPGQGSNEQFF | TGTGCCAGCAGTGCCTTACCGGGACAGGGGAGCAATGAGCAGTTCTTC
TRBJ2-2 | NA | NA | TRBV18 | 17 | CASSPLAATIGTGELFF | TGTGCCAGCTCACCACTTGCAGCGACCATAGGCACCGGGGAGCTGTTTTTT
TRBJ2-1 | NA | NA | TRBV7-2 | 16 | CASSLFLAGLYNEQFF | TGTGCCAGCAGCTTATTCCTAGCCGGGCTCTACAATGAGCAGTTCTTC